This passage covers 20 T cell receptor beta chains from one sample sequenced in a study of patients and donors after allogeneic stem cell transplantation. TCRdb reanalysed the RT-PCR reads using MiXCR and keeps one entry per CDR3 protein. This repertoire shows under 200,000 distinct CDR3 sequences, over 25% found once; its top ten account for 3.2%. The sequencing sample was made of blood, either unsorted or a sorted T cell fraction (not recorded which). The source is a human donor who was either an allogeneic HSCT recipient or a stem cell or donor lymphocyte infusion donor (not recorded which). It is not recorded whose cells these are; they may come from a transplant donor.

V and J are TRBV12-3 or TRBV12-4 and TRBJ1-6, with D maybe TRBD1 (6 bases). The CDR3 is 14 residues long. Trimming removed 5 bases from V and 7 bases from J, with 12 bases in between. The CDR3 sequence: CASSPGQPNSPLHF. CDR3 sequence (DNA): TGTGCCAGCAGTCCCGGACAGCCAAATTCACCCCTCCACTTT.

This clonotype was counted a single time. This sequence may be a read error, since a much larger clone differs from it by one base. This chain connects TRBV5-1 to TRBJ1-2; a possible D gene is TRBD1 (5 bases). Germline V gene sequence: CDR1 SGHRS, CDR2 YFSETQ. This CDR3 region has 13 residues. V lost 0 bases, J lost 4 bases, and 7 bases lay in between. DNA of the CDR3: TGCGCCAGCAGCTTGGAAGACAGCTATGGCTACACCTTC. As protein: CASSLEDSYGYTF.

This clonotype was observed many times. The chain links TRBV12-3 or TRBV12-4 to TRBJ1-4; D remains ambiguous. V was clipped by 6 bases and J by 7 bases, with 12 bases between them. The CDR3 extends over 13 amino acids. CDR3 loop: CASRAEGGEKLFF. The CDR3 bases are TGTGCCAGCAGGGCGGAGGGCGGTGAAAAACTGTTTTTT.

CDR3 bases: TGTGCCAGCAGCCAATACGTCAGCACTGGAAACACCATATATTTT. Protein product: CASSQYVSTGNTIYF. The V gene is TRBV14, the J gene TRBJ1-3; D ambiguous. CDR3 length: 15 amino acids. Looked up from germline, CDR1 is SGHDN and CDR2 is FVKESK. The V end lost 2 bases, the J end lost 2 bases, and 10 bases lay between the germline ends.

This clonotype was seen a handful of times. This chain links TRBV5-1 with TRBJ1-4; D unresolved. V gave up 4 bases and J gave up 8 bases, with 18 bases separating them. There are 15 residues in the CDR3. CDR1 SGHRS and CDR2 YFSETQ come from the germline V gene. As DNA, the CDR3 is TGCGCCAGCAGCCCCTCAGGCCCTCCCCCAGAAAAACTGTTTTTT. It codes for CASSPSGPPPEKLFF.

CDR3 protein: CASKSPGRYEQYF. The CDR3 DNA reads as TGTGCCAGCAAATCCCCCGGGAGATACGAGCAGTACTTC. The chain is built from TRBV28 and TRBJ2-7; the D gene is possibly TRBD2 (6 bases). There are 13 residues in the CDR3. Germline CDR1 and CDR2: MDHEN and SYDVKM. Trimming left V 7 bases short and J 4 bases short, with 14 bases between. Based on the CDR3 plus reference TRBV28 and TRBJ2-7, the full variable domain is DVKVTQSSRYLVKRTGEKVFLECVQDMDHENMFWYRQDPGLGLRLIYFSYDVKMKEKGDIPEGYSVSREKKERFSLILESASTNQTSMYLCASKSPGRYEQYFGPGTRLTVT.

The gene calls are TRBV6-1 and TRBJ1-2, with no clear D. CDR1 is MNHNS, CDR2 SASEGT, per germline. The length of the CDR3 is 12 residues. Trimming took 3 bases from V and 4 from J, leaving 6 bases between them. The CDR3 spells CASSDGSYGYTF. CDR3 DNA sequence: TGTGCCAGCAGTGACGGGAGCTATGGCTACACCTTC.

This clonotype was picked up many times. V is TRBV4-1 and J is TRBJ1-5; D possibly corresponds to TRBD1 (5 bases). The CDR3 length is 16 residues. The V gene lost 4 bases and the J gene lost 0 bases, with 13 bases spanning the gap. Germline V gives CDR1 MGHRA, CDR2 YSYEKL. The DNA for the CDR3 is TGCGCCAGCAGCCCTCACTCAGGGAATAGCAATCAGCCCCAGCATTTT. Its protein is CASSPHSGNSNQPQHF.

The table lists this clonotype with a few counts. Relative to the germline gene, one junction end is altered; a read error may explain this. The chain employs TRBV20-1 and TRBJ2-3; 8 nucleotides align to TRBD1. This CDR3 is built from 16 residues. Germline CDR1 DFQATT, CDR2 SNEGSKA (reference sequence). CDR3 protein: CSARDLDRGLTYTQYF. In DNA form, the CDR3 reads TGCAGTGCTAGAGATCTTGACAGGGGACTCACATATACGCAGTATTTT.

The rearrangement joins TRBV5-1 to TRBJ2-2, with D maybe TRBD1 (6 bases). CDR1 and CDR2 from the germline V gene are SGHRS and YFSETQ. Trimming took 1 base from V and 4 from J, leaving 20 bases between them. This CDR3 comprises 18 residues. The chain's CDR3 is CASSLRGHKASTTGELFF. The CDR3 coding sequence is TGCGCCAGCAGCTTGAGGGGACACAAGGCATCGACCACCGGGGAGCTGTTTTTT. The full variable domain, rest sourced from reference TRBV5-1 and TRBJ2-2, is KAGVTQTPRYLIKTRGQQVTLSCSPISGHRSVSWYQQTPGQGLQFLFEYFSETQRNKGNFPGRFSGRQFSNSRSEMNVSTLELGDSALYLCASSLRGHKASTTGELFFGEGSRLTVL.

The chain recombines TRBV4-3 with TRBJ2-1, with no clear D. There are 17 residues in the CDR3. V was trimmed by 5 bases and J by 0 bases, leaving 17 bases between them. CDR1 and CDR2 (germline): LGHNA, YSLEER. The CDR3 here is CASSYRVGLGSYNEQFF. DNA of the CDR3: TGCGCCAGCAGCTATAGGGTCGGGTTAGGCTCCTACAATGAGCAGTTCTTC.

This clonotype was counted between two and nine times. The V call is TRBV6-5, the J call TRBJ2-7; D not resolved. There are 16 residues in the CDR3. Germline V gene sequence: CDR1 MNHEY, CDR2 SVGAGI. Trimming took 2 bases from V and 2 from J, leaving 16 bases between them. This CDR3 reads CASSYRAYSFPYEQYF. The CDR3 region has the DNA TGTGCCAGCAGTTACAGAGCTTACAGTTTCCCCTACGAGCAGTACTTC.

This clonotype was seen repeatedly, ten times or more. The genes are TRBV9 and TRBJ1-2; TRBD1 matches 9 bases. Germline-derived CDR1 and CDR2 are SGDLS and YYNGEE. The CDR3 length is 15 residues. Germline trimming cut 0 bases from V and 4 bases from J; bases unmatched to any gene: 4. The CDR3 region is CASSVGTGVRYGYTF. The CDR3 nucleotides are TGTGCCAGCAGCGTAGGGACAGGGGTCCGCTATGGCTACACCTTC.

This clonotype was observed once. Lacking the conserved final phenylalanine or tryptophan, this CDR3 likely reflects a read error. The V call is TRBV18, the J call TRBJ2-2; 8 positions match TRBD2. CDR1 and CDR2 (germline): KGHSH, LQKENI. V lost 2 bases to trimming and J lost 7 bases; unmatched junction nucleotides: 9. The CDR3 is made up of 16 amino acids. DNA for the CDR3: TGTGCCAGCTCACCATTCGTTAGCGGGAACGTCGGGGAGCTGTTTTTG. Amino acids: CASSPFVSGNVGELFL.

The chain has TRBV12-3 or TRBV12-4 and TRBJ2-1, with D possibly called TRBD1 or TRBD2 (5 bases each). CDR3 length equals 11 residues. With 6 bases removed from V and 10 bases from J, the gap between germline ends came to 10 bases. In DNA, the CDR3 is TGTGCCAGCAGAACTAGGGGCGAGCAGTTCTTC. Its translation: CASRTRGEQFF.

The chain combines TRBV6-5 with TRBJ2-7; 11 bases map to TRBD2. Germline V CDR1 and CDR2: MNHEY, SVGAGI. The V gene end was trimmed by 2 bases and the J gene end by 6 bases; junction bases not matched to a gene: 3. The CDR3 spans 14 residues. Here the CDR3 reads CASSYLTSGGEQYF. CDR3 in DNA: TGTGCCAGCAGTTACCTCACTAGCGGGGGCGAGCAGTACTTC.

This clonotype was found a few times. The chain is built from TRBV4-2 and TRBJ2-3; 7 bases are a match to TRBD2. V lost 1 base and J lost 1; bases outside the gene matches: 14. The CDR3 spans 19 residues. Germline CDR1 reads LGHNA; CDR2 reads YNFKEQ. The CDR3: CASSQVAREGIGGTDTQYF. CDR3 DNA: TGTGCCAGCAGCCAAGTGGCGAGGGAGGGCATAGGGGGCACAGATACGCAGTATTTT.

This chain joins TRBV6-5 and TRBJ2-2; TRBD2 aligns across 11 bases. The trim removed 6 bases at V and 0 bases at J, leaving 6 bases unmatched. The V gene's germline CDR1 is MNHEY and CDR2 SVGAGI. This CDR3 contains 17 residues. The CDR3 sequence: CASSLGTSGTNTGELFF. As DNA, the CDR3 is TGTGCCAGCAGCCTCGGGACTAGCGGAACGAACACCGGGGAGCTGTTTTTT.

This clonotype has a count of ten or more. The junction differs from germline at one of its ends, possibly a read error. The CDR3 nucleotides read TGTGCCATCAGGACTAACAGTGAAGCTTTCTTT. Its translation: CAIRTNSEAFF. J is TRBJ1-1 and V is TRBV10-3; no reliable D call. CDR3 length equals 11 residues. The germline V gene has CDR1 ENHRY and CDR2 SYGVKD.

The V gene is TRBV6-2 or TRBV6-3, the J gene TRBJ2-2; no clear D. The CDR3 has 12 residues. The V end was cut by 7 bases, the J end by 5 bases, with 8 bases between. Germline V CDR1 and CDR2: MNHEY, SVGEGT. The CDR3 is CASTGPTGELFF. In DNA form, the CDR3 reads TGTGCCAGCACCGGGCCGACCGGGGAGCTGTTTTTT.